These T cell receptor beta chains were read from a single sample in a study of shared clonotypes between healthy human individuals. TCRdb keeps only in-frame clones here, not all; method: immunoSEQ multiplex PCR. Found here are 1,400,000 or so clones, 97% to 99% of them singletons; the top ten hold approximately 0.38%. Sequenced material: naive CD4+ T cells sorted from blood. These receptors all come from a man aged 30-40 years in good health. Both conserved end residues are part of each CDR3. D genes are given only for firm matches. Where a row states a size, it is once, few, many or the class of an expanded clone; other rows omit it.

NA,TRBV5-1,NA,TRBJ2-3,CASSLAVLASTDTQYF,TGCGCCAGCAGCTTGGCCGTCCTGGCTAGCACAGATACGCAGTATTTT
NA,TRBV5-8,NA,TRBJ1-1,CASSLVGVTEAFF,TGTGCCAGCAGCTTGGTGGGTGTCACTGAAGCTTTCTTT
NA,TRBV28,NA,TRBJ1-3,CASSSRQSGNTIYF,TGTGCCAGCAGCTCGAGACAGTCTGGAAACACCATATATTTT
NA,TRBV29-1,TRBD2,TRBJ2-1,CSVEDKGRESNNEQFF,TGCAGCGTTGAAGATAAAGGGCGGGAGAGCAACAATGAGCAGTTCTTC
NA,TRBV4-2,TRBD2,TRBJ2-1,CASSHLSGRANDEQFF,TGTGCCAGCAGCCACCTAAGCGGGAGGGCCAACGATGAGCAGTTCTTC
NA,TRBV5-1,TRBD1,TRBJ2-5,CASSLGTVQETQYF,TGCGCCAGCAGCCTAGGGACAGTCCAAGAGACCCAGTACTTC
NA,TRBV19,TRBD1,TRBJ2-7,CASRDRSGEQYF,TGTGCCAGTAGGGACAGGTCGGGCGAGCAGTACTTC
NA,TRBV28,NA,TRBJ1-4,CASKFSTREKLFF,TGTGCCAGCAAGTTCTCTACGCGGGAAAAACTGTTTTTT
once,TRBV28,NA,TRBJ1-5,CASSLTDGAQPQHF,TGTGCCAGCAGTTTAACTGACGGGGCCCAGCCCCAGCATTTT
NA,TRBV27,NA,TRBJ2-7,CASSRTGISYEQYF,TGTGCCAGCAGCCGAACAGGGATCTCCTACGAGCAGTACTTC
NA,TRBV29-1,NA,TRBJ2-6,CSVGSGANVLTF,TGCAGCGTTGGCTCTGGGGCCAACGTCCTGACTTTC
NA,TRBV30,NA,TRBJ2-5,CAWSAAYQETQYF,TGTGCCTGGAGTGCAGCTTACCAAGAGACCCAGTACTTC
NA,TRBV29-1,TRBD2,TRBJ2-1,CSVRRAGGSYNEQFF,TGCAGCGTGCGCCGGGCGGGAGGCTCCTACAATGAGCAGTTCTTC
NA,TRBV10-3,TRBD1,TRBJ2-5,CAISAQGALMETQYF,TGTGCCATCAGCGCACAGGGGGCGTTGATGGAGACCCAGTACTTC
NA,TRBV5-1,TRBD2,TRBJ2-7,CASSLGTSQGREEQYF,TGCGCCAGCAGCTTGGGGACTAGCCAGGGGAGGGAAGAGCAGTACTTC
NA,TRBV27,TRBD2,TRBJ2-1,CASSIWTSGREYNEQFF,TGTGCCAGCAGTATCTGGACTAGCGGGAGAGAGTACAATGAGCAGTTCTTC
NA,TRBV6-1,TRBD2,TRBJ2-1,CASSGLSGSVYEQFF,TGTGCCAGCAGTGGTTTGAGCGGGAGTGTATATGAGCAGTTCTTC
NA,TRBV7-9,NA,TRBJ1-4,CASSPPSGRNEKLFF,TGTGCCAGCAGCCCCCCCAGCGGGCGGAATGAAAAACTGTTTTTT
NA,TRBV29-1,NA,TRBJ1-2,CSVDTGSLYGYTF,TGCAGCGTTGATACTGGGTCCCTCTATGGCTACACCTTC
once,TRBV7-6,NA,TRBJ2-7,CASSSGGLTYEQYF,TGTGCCAGCAGCTCAGGTGGGTTGACCTACGAGCAGTACTTC
NA,TRBV5-4,NA,TRBJ1-2,CASSRISSGNNYGYTF,TGTGCCAGCAGCCGAATATCATCTGGGAATAACTATGGCTACACCTTC
NA,TRBV27,TRBD2,TRBJ2-7,CASSFVGIVSGIEQYF,TGTGCCAGCAGTTTCGTGGGGATCGTTAGCGGGATCGAGCAGTACTTC
NA,TRBV6-4,TRBD2,TRBJ2-2,CASRWTSGDNTGELFF,TGTGCCAGCCGCTGGACTAGCGGGGATAACACCGGGGAGCTGTTTTTT
NA,TRBV27,TRBD2,TRBJ2-7,CASSNVAGGSYEQYF,TGTGCCAGCAGCAACGTAGCGGGTGGATCCTACGAGCAGTACTTC
NA,TRBV10-2,NA,TRBJ2-7,CASSEGGTNNF,TGCGCCAGCAGTGAGGGAGGGACCAATAACTTC
NA,TRBV5-1,TRBD1,TRBJ2-2,CASSLKTGGGTGELFF,TGCGCCAGCAGCCTTAAAACAGGGGGAGGCACCGGGGAGCTGTTTTTT
NA,TRBV18,NA,TRBJ1-2,CASSPSGQYYGYTF,TGTGCCAGCTCACCATCAGGGCAATACTATGGCTACACCTTC
NA,TRBV5-1,TRBD1,TRBJ2-5,CASSRGTGGFETQYF,TGCGCCAGCAGCAGGGGGACAGGGGGATTTGAGACCCAGTACTTC
NA,TRBV7-3,NA,TRBJ2-1,CASSLFFRPSTYNEQFF,TGTGCCAGCAGCTTATTTTTTCGGCCCTCTACGTACAATGAGCAGTTCTTC
NA,TRBV11-2,NA,TRBJ1-4,CASSLSPADNEKLFF,TGTGCCAGCAGCTTGTCTCCGGCGGATAATGAAAAACTGTTTTTT
NA,TRBV25-1,NA,TRBJ2-7,CASSGVGVYEQYF,TGTGCCAGCAGTGGAGTTGGGGTATACGAGCAGTACTTC
NA,TRBV5-1,NA,TRBJ2-1,CASSLFALLSRDEQFF,TGCGCCAGCAGCTTGTTTGCACTCCTAAGTAGGGATGAGCAGTTCTTC
NA,TRBV7-2,NA,TRBJ1-5,CASSFGGRQPQHF,TGTGCCAGCAGCTTTGGGGGCCGGCAGCCCCAGCATTTT
NA,TRBV7-9,NA,TRBJ2-1,CASSPGLRVGDEQFF,TGTGCCAGCAGCCCGGGACTGCGGGTCGGGGATGAGCAGTTCTTC
NA,TRBV5-1,NA,TRBJ2-5,CASSPFSGTELQETQYF,TGCGCCAGCAGCCCTTTTTCCGGGACGGAACTCCAAGAGACCCAGTACTTC
NA,TRBV25-1,TRBD1,TRBJ2-1,CASSEGQPYNEQFF,TGTGCCAGCAGTGAGGGACAGCCATACAATGAGCAGTTCTTC
NA,TRBV6-5,TRBD2,TRBJ2-3,CASSYRLAGRGDTQYF,TGTGCCAGCAGTTACAGACTAGCGGGAAGGGGTGATACGCAGTATTTT
NA,TRBV27,NA,TRBJ1-1,CASSVGVGTAEAFF,TGTGCCAGCAGTGTGGGGGTCGGCACCGCTGAAGCTTTCTTT
NA,TRBV20-1,NA,TRBJ1-1,CSARDRRTFF,TGCAGTGCTAGAGATCGGCGAACTTTCTTT
NA,TRBV5-1,TRBD2,TRBJ2-1,CASYSGALTRVMSEQFF,TGCGCCAGCTATAGCGGGGCTCTTACCCGAGTGATGAGTGAGCAGTTCTTC
NA,TRBV5-1,NA,TRBJ2-7,CASSLGATSSHEQYF,TGCGCCAGCAGCTTGGGAGCGACTAGTTCCCACGAGCAGTACTTC
NA,TRBV5-4,NA,TRBJ2-7,CASSLEGSRSYEQYF,TGTGCCAGCAGCTTGGAGGGGTCTCGCTCCTACGAGCAGTACTTC
NA,TRBV27,NA,TRBJ2-7,CASSARGSYEQYF,TGTGCCAGCAGTGCCAGGGGCTCCTACGAGCAGTACTTC